The 27 T cell receptor beta chains below were found in one sample sequenced in a study of control samples from healthy donors and cancer patients. Repertoires were generated with immunoSEQ multiplex PCR, while TCRdb's copy carries only in-frame clones and drops some. The sample records 82,000 or so clones, 94% being singletons. What was sequenced was blood. Every receptor here comes from a woman under 30 in good health.

The rearrangement links TRBV15 to TRBJ2-2, with a tentative D call TRBD1 (6 bases). Germline loops: CDR1 LNHNV, CDR2 YYDKDF (reference sequence). The CDR3 is 14 residues long. The V end was cut by 6 bases, the J end by 2 bases, with 10 bases between. The CDR3 loop is CATRVGANTGELFF. The DNA for the CDR3 is TGTGCCACCAGGGTGGGGGCCAACACCGGGGAGCTGTTTTTT.

The chain joins TRBV6-5 to TRBJ2-7; 7 bases line up with TRBD2. Germline V gives CDR1 MNHEY, CDR2 SVGAGI. The ends lost 4 bases at V and 2 bases at J; junction bases unmatched: 5. The CDR3 totals 14 residues. For the CDR3, the DNA is TGTGCCAGCAGTTCTAGCGGAAGAACCTACGAGCAGTACTTC. Its protein product is CASSSSGRTYEQYF.

J is TRBJ1-1 and V is TRBV9; a weak D match, TRBD1 (5 bases). CDR1 is SGDLS and CDR2 is YYNGEE in the germline V gene. This CDR3 comprises 13 residues. The ends were cut back, 1 base at V and 1 base at J, with 5 bases in the middle. CDR3 protein: CASSVQGNTEAFF. The CDR3 DNA is TGTGCCAGCAGCGTACAGGGGAACACTGAAGCTTTCTTT.

In this sample, this clone turned up once. The chain employs TRBV28 and TRBJ1-2, with 7 bases matching TRBD1. V was pared by 5 bases and J by 3 bases, with 6 bases of the junction left unmatched. Germline lookup yields CDR1 MDHEN and CDR2 SYDVKM. This CDR3 region has 14 residues. Written as DNA, the CDR3 is TGTGCCAGCAGTATGGGGACAGTTTACTATGGCTACACCTTC. Amino acid sequence: CASSMGTVYYGYTF.

V usage is TRBV6-1 and J usage is TRBJ1-2; 8 nucleotides match TRBD1. With 7 bases clipped from V and 3 bases from J, the junction kept 16 bases outside the gene matches. Looked up from germline, CDR1 is MNHNS and CDR2 is SASEGT. The CDR3 is 17 amino acids. The CDR3 nucleotides are TGTGCCAGCAATGAGGGGTCCAGGACAGGGCTTCACTATGGCTACACCTTC. Its protein is CASNEGSRTGLHYGYTF.

This clone was detected once. The chain recombines TRBV28 with TRBJ2-7; no firm D call. CDR1 MDHEN and CDR2 SYDVKM come from the germline V gene. V shed 6 bases and J shed 0 bases, with 9 bases lying between them. The CDR3 length is 13 residues. The CDR3 reads CASSYVGSYEQYF. The CDR3 coding sequence is TGTGCCAGCAGCTACGTAGGCTCCTACGAGCAGTACTTC. Complete variable domain (other parts from reference TRBV28 and TRBJ2-7): DVKVTQSSRYLVKRTGEKVFLECVQDMDHENMFWYRQDPGLGLRLIYFSYDVKMKEKGDIPEGYSVSREKKERFSLILESASTNQTSMYLCASSYVGSYEQYFGPGTRLTVT.

The chain is built from TRBV6-6 and TRBJ2-1; D unclear. CDR1 and CDR2 from the germline V gene are MNHNY and SVGAGI (reference sequence). The V end lost 2 bases, the J end lost 10 bases, and 21 bases lay between the germline ends. This CDR3 is 16 amino acids long. CDR3 sequence (DNA): TGTGCCAGCAGTTACCCCCACGTCGCAGGCAGTGGGGAGCAGTTCTTC. Translated, it gives CASSYPHVAGSGEQFF.

The chain couples TRBV18 to TRBJ2-2, with 7 bases matching TRBD2. The V gene end was trimmed by 4 bases and the J gene end by 1 base; junction bases not matched to a gene: 0. The CDR3 length is 14 residues. Germline V CDR1 and CDR2: KGHSH, LQKENI. CDR3: CASSRGGNTGELFF. DNA for the CDR3: TGTGCCAGCTCACGGGGGGGGAACACCGGGGAGCTGTTTTTT.

This clone was recorded only once. The J gene is TRBJ2-7, the V gene TRBV27, with 9 bases matching TRBD1. Germline V CDR1 and CDR2: MNHEY, SMNVEV (reference sequence). This CDR3 has 16 amino acids. V lost 2 bases, J lost 7 bases, and 12 bases stayed unmatched. In DNA form, the CDR3 reads TGTGCCAGCAGTTTACTCGGACAGGGGTCCTCTTGGGAGCAGTACTTC. It specifies CASSLLGQGSSWEQYF.

The chain couples TRBV5-1 to TRBJ2-3, with 8 bases fitting TRBD2. Germline V lookup: CDR1 SGHRS, CDR2 YFSETQ. This CDR3 has 15 residues. The ends lost 4 bases at V and 2 bases at J; junction bases unmatched: 6. CDR3 in amino acids: CASSALADHTDTQYF. CDR3 DNA sequence: TGCGCCAGCAGCGCACTAGCGGACCACACAGATACGCAGTATTTT.

This rearrangement joins TRBV5-6 to TRBJ2-3, with TRBD1 matching 8 bases. Germline trimming cut 4 bases from V and 0 bases from J; bases unmatched to any gene: 4. The germline gives CDR1 SGHDT, CDR2 YYEEEE. The CDR3 is 15 residues long. The CDR3, as DNA: TGTGCCAGCAGCCGGCGGACAGGGAGCACAGATACGCAGTATTTT. Translation: CASSRRTGSTDTQYF. The whole variable domain, filled in from reference TRBV5-6 and TRBJ2-3, reads DAGVTQSPTHLIKTRGQQVTLRCSPKSGHDTVSWYQQALGQGPQFIFQYYEEEERQRGNFPDRFSGHQFPNYSSELNVNALLLGDSALYLCASSRRTGSTDTQYFGPGTRLTVL.

The V and J genes are TRBV2 and TRBJ1-2; 9 bases agree with TRBD1. The CDR3 has 13 residues. Germline lookup yields CDR1 SNHLY and CDR2 FYNNEI. J was trimmed by 6 bases and V by 8 bases; bases with no gene match: 7. The CDR3 spells CASLQGAKNGYTF. The DNA of the CDR3 is TGTGCCAGCCTACAGGGGGCAAAGAATGGCTACACCTTC.

V and J are TRBV19 and TRBJ1-1; no clear D. With 5 bases removed from V and 0 bases from J, the gap between germline ends came to 16 bases. The CDR3 loop spans 16 amino acids. Germline V lookup: CDR1 LNHDA, CDR2 SQIVND (reference sequence). In DNA, the CDR3 is TGTGCCAGTAGTCCCGTTCCTCTGTTGTTGAACACTGAAGCTTTCTTT. Protein: CASSPVPLLLNTEAFF.

V is TRBV11-2 and J is TRBJ2-1; D is undetermined. V gave up 3 bases and J gave up 7 bases, with 1 base separating them. The CDR3 covers 10 residues. Germline CDR1 SGHAT, CDR2 FQNNGV. The CDR3 sequence is CASSFNEQFF. CDR3 nucleotide sequence: TGTGCCAGCAGCTTTAATGAGCAGTTCTTC.

This clone was found once. This chain connects TRBV6-1 to TRBJ1-4; 7 bases are a match to TRBD1. V lost 2 bases to trimming and J lost 8 bases; unmatched junction nucleotides: 8. The germline V gene has CDR1 MNHNS and CDR2 SASEGT. There are 15 residues in the CDR3. The CDR3 region is CASSESTGSTEKLFF. The CDR3 DNA reads as TGTGCCAGCAGTGAATCGACAGGGAGCACAGAAAAACTGTTTTTT.

CDR3 in amino acids: CASSSQGRFRTGELFF. The DNA of the CDR3 is TGTGCCAGCAGTTCCCAGGGGCGCTTCCGGACCGGGGAGCTGTTTTTT. The chain links TRBV28 to TRBJ2-2, with a possible D match to TRBD1 (6 bases). The CDR3 consists of 16 residues. CDR1 MDHEN and CDR2 SYDVKM come from the germline V gene. Between the trimmed V and J ends, which lost 4 bases and 5 bases, there was a span of 17 bases.

J is TRBJ1-2 and V is TRBV9, with D uncertain. This CDR3 spans 13 amino acids. Trimming stripped 2 bases from V and 6 bases from J, with 11 bases between. Germline V gene lookup returns CDR1 SGDLS and CDR2 YYNGEE. The CDR3 DNA follows: TGTGCCAGCAGCGTCCCAGGAAAGAATGGCTACACCTTC. Encoded protein: CASSVPGKNGYTF.

This chain joins TRBV4-2 and TRBJ2-3, with D unclear. Trimming shortened V by 4 bases and J by 0 bases, and 8 bases separated the two germline ends. The CDR3 length is 14 residues. Germline-derived CDR1 and CDR2 are LGHNA and YNFKEQ. The CDR3 protein is CASSRQTSTDTQYF. The CDR3 DNA follows: TGTGCCAGCAGCCGACAAACTAGCACAGATACGCAGTATTTT.

The chain has TRBV2 and TRBJ1-6; D unresolved. The germline V gene has CDR1 SNHLY and CDR2 FYNNEI. Trimming took off 0 bases at V and 9 bases at J, with 6 bases between the two ends. CDR3 size: 13 residues. For the CDR3, the DNA is TGTGCCAGCAGTGAAGCGCTTTTTTCACCCCTCCACTTT. This encodes CASSEALFSPLHF.

The J gene is TRBJ1-6, the V gene TRBV19; the D is unclear. Deletions cut 0 bases from V and 7 bases from J, with 7 bases between. There are 14 residues in the CDR3. The germline V gene has CDR1 LNHDA and CDR2 SQIVND (reference sequence). This CDR3 is CASSIEAKNSPLHF. The CDR3 DNA reads as TGTGCCAGTAGTATAGAGGCCAAGAATTCACCCCTCCACTTT.

This clone has only one observation. The chain uses TRBV7-3 and TRBJ1-2; D is perhaps TRBD1 (6 bases). Germline-derived CDR1 and CDR2 are SGHTA and FQGTGA. CDR3 length equals 14 residues. V was pared by 2 bases and J by 6 bases, with 13 bases between. The CDR3 here is CASSLGQTPHGYTF. The CDR3 DNA is TGTGCCAGCAGCTTAGGACAGACTCCCCATGGCTACACCTTC.

V is TRBV10-3 and J is TRBJ1-1; weak D call: TRBD1 (5 bases). Per germline, CDR1 ENHRY and CDR2 SYGVKD. V was pared by 6 bases and J by 1 base, with 12 bases between. This CDR3 contains 14 residues. This CDR3 reads CAIRGVSGNTEAFF. The CDR3 DNA follows: TGTGCCATCAGGGGGGTGAGTGGGAACACTGAAGCTTTCTTT.

V is TRBV7-3 and J is TRBJ1-6; 8 positions agree with TRBD1. Trimming took 5 bases from V and 7 from J; bases not matched to a gene: 4. Germline V gives CDR1 SGHTA, CDR2 FQGTGA. CDR3 size: 14 residues. Here the CDR3 DNA reads TGTGCCAGCAGCGAGCGGGACAGGAATTCACCCCTCCACTTT. Translating gives CASSERDRNSPLHF.

This chain uses TRBV5-4 with TRBJ2-3; 8 nucleotides agree with TRBD1. Losses at the gene ends were 0 bases for V and 1 base for J; bases not matched to a gene: 10. Looked up from germline, CDR1 is SGHNT and CDR2 is YYREEE (reference sequence). This CDR3 comprises 18 residues. CDR3 nucleotide sequence: TGTGCCAGCAGCTTGGGACAGGGGAGGTTGATGGGCACAGATACGCAGTATTTT. It specifies CASSLGQGRLMGTDTQYF. The whole variable domain, filled in from reference TRBV5-4 and TRBJ2-3, reads ETGVTQSPTHLIKTRGQQVTLRCSSQSGHNTVSWYQQALGQGPQFIFQYYREEENGRGNFPPRFSGLQFPNYSSELNVNALELDDSALYLCASSLGQGRLMGTDTQYFGPGTRLTVL.

This rearrangement joins TRBV5-1 to TRBJ2-1; 8 bases are a match to TRBD2. The V gene's germline CDR1 is SGHRS and CDR2 YFSETQ. Trimming removed 4 bases from V and 1 base from J; junction bases left unmatched: 4. CDR3 length equals 15 residues. The CDR3 DNA reads as TGCGCCAGCAGCAGCGGGAGCCATTCCTACAATGAGCAGTTCTTC. Encoded protein: CASSSGSHSYNEQFF.

The CDR3 spells CASSFRDSPGNTIYF. The CDR3 coding sequence is TGTGCCAGCAGCTTCCGGGACTCTCCTGGAAACACCATATATTTT. This chain uses TRBV7-9 with TRBJ1-3; D is possibly TRBD1 (5 bases). Trimming removed 3 bases from V and 2 bases from J, with 11 bases in between. The CDR3 is 15 residues long. Germline CDR1 SEHNR, CDR2 FQNEAQ (reference sequence).

This rearrangement joins TRBV12-3 or TRBV12-4 to TRBJ2-7; D is unresolved. The CDR3 length is 13 residues. Trimming shortened V by 3 bases and J by 2 bases, and 8 bases separated the two germline ends. CDR3 bases: TGTGCCAGCAGTTTTGCTACCACCTACGAGCAGTACTTC. Translated: CASSFATTYEQYF.